One and the same sample provided the 17 T cell receptor beta chains below, sequenced in a study of blood T cells in healthy people across ages. The use of a sample-barcoded 5' primer and a J-beta primer mix characterized a second PCR of roughly 7 to 11 cycles. Each CDR3 protein is one row after TCRdb ran MiXCR on the 5' RACE reads. The sample contains 700,000 or so distinct CDR3 sequences, about a fifth of which appear only once. Specimen: blood. The receptors stem from a man in his 70s in good health.

The V and J genes are TRBV10-1 and TRBJ2-5; the D gene is possibly TRBD2 (6 bases). CDR1 WNHNN and CDR2 SYGVQD come from the germline V gene (reference sequence). This CDR3 is 12 amino acids long. V lost 7 bases and J lost 3, with 9 bases in between. This CDR3 reads CASTGVKETQYF. CDR3 in DNA: TGCGCCAGCACGGGGGTGAAAGAGACCCAGTACTTC.

This clonotype has at least ten counts. The V and J genes are TRBV11-2 and TRBJ2-7; possibly TRBD1 for D (5 bases). The V and J ends lost 1 base and 7 bases respectively, with 11 bases between them. This CDR3 is 13 amino acids long. From germline, CDR1 is SGHAT and CDR2 FQNNGV. The DNA of the CDR3 is TGTGCCAGCAGCTTAGGGGGAAAGGGGGAGCAGTACTTC. Protein product: CASSLGGKGEQYF.

The chain recombines TRBV5-1 with TRBJ1-3; D not certain. Germline loops: CDR1 SGHRS, CDR2 YFSETQ. This CDR3 has 15 residues. Trimming cost V 1 base and J 0 bases, with 8 bases left between them. The CDR3 nucleotides are TGCGCCAGCAGCTTGTTGTCTGCCTCTGGAAACACCATATATTTT. Residues: CASSLLSASGNTIYF.

The V call is TRBV5-1, the J call TRBJ1-3, with unresolved D. Germline V gene lookup returns CDR1 SGHRS and CDR2 YFSETQ. CDR3 size: 15 residues. Trimming stripped 4 bases from V and 0 bases from J, with 11 bases between. CDR3 protein: CASSPEGRSGNTIYF. The CDR3 coding sequence is TGCGCCAGCAGCCCCGAGGGCCGCTCTGGAAACACCATATATTTT.

This clonotype appeared a few times. The V gene is TRBV12-3 or TRBV12-4, the J gene TRBJ2-3; no clear D. The V end lost 3 bases, the J end lost 2 bases, and 6 bases lay between the germline ends. The CDR3 sequence is 13 residues long. DNA for the CDR3: TGTGCCAGCAGTTTCGACGACACAGATACGCAGTATTTT. Its translation is CASSFDDTDTQYF.

The chain carries TRBV18 and TRBJ2-3; 13 positions agree with TRBD2. Germline lookup yields CDR1 KGHSH and CDR2 LQKENI. This CDR3 region has 15 residues. Unmatched junction bases numbered 5, after V lost 4 bases and J lost 7 bases. CDR3 sequence reads: CASSLGTSGTYTQYF. CDR3 DNA: TGTGCCAGCTCACTCGGGACTAGCGGGACCTATACGCAGTATTTT.

The chain has TRBV18 and TRBJ2-1; possible D gene TRBD2, 6 bases. TRBJ2-5 matches the DNA end more closely, so the J call is doubtful. CDR1 and CDR2 from the germline V gene are KGHSH and LQKENI. There are 15 residues in the CDR3. CDR3 bases: TGTGCCAGCTCACTGAACCAGGGCGGAGGGGAGACCCAGTACTTC. Its translation is CASSLNQGGGETQYF.

This clonotype was recorded a few times. The chain links TRBV12-3 or TRBV12-4 to TRBJ1-2; D unclear. Trimming removed 6 bases from V and 8 bases from J, with 16 bases in between. The CDR3 is 13 amino acids. The CDR3 DNA follows: TGTGCCAGCAGCTGGTCGCCGCGCTTCGGCTACACCTTC. Translating it yields CASSWSPRFGYTF.

The chain links TRBV20-1 to TRBJ1-2, with TRBD1 matching over 7 bases. The CDR3 loop spans 13 amino acids. Germline values: CDR1 DFQATT, CDR2 SNEGSKA (reference sequence). J gave up 3 bases and V 6 bases, and 7 bases lay outside the gene matches. CDR3 sequence (DNA): TGCAGTGCACCAACAGGGGTCGACTATGGCTACACCTTC. This codes for CSAPTGVDYGYTF.

CDR3 loop: CASSYSSKRQDYGYTF. DNA for the CDR3: TGTGCCAGCAGTTACTCCTCAAAACGACAGGACTATGGCTACACCTTC. This sequence joins TRBV6-5 and TRBJ1-2; a possible D gene is TRBD1 (6 bases). The CDR3 covers 16 residues. Trimming stripped 0 bases from V and 3 bases from J, with 14 bases between. The V gene's germline CDR1 is MNHEY and CDR2 SVGAGI.

This rearrangement joins TRBV9 to TRBJ2-3; the D is unclear. The V end was cut by 3 bases, the J end by 0 bases, with 5 bases between. The CDR3 totals 13 residues. CDR1 and CDR2 (germline): SGDLS, YYNGEE. This CDR3 is CASSDPSTDTQYF. The CDR3 DNA reads TGTGCCAGCAGCGACCCTAGCACAGATACGCAGTATTTT.

This clonotype was counted ten times or more. V gene TRBV20-1 combines with J gene TRBJ1-2, with 8 bases fitting TRBD1. CDR3 length: 16 residues. Germline assignment: CDR1 DFQATT and CDR2 SNEGSKA (reference sequence). The J segment lost 8 bases and the V segment lost 0 bases, leaving 14 bases of the junction unmatched. CDR3 sequence reads: CSARDERTGWVKGYTF. Written as DNA, the CDR3 is TGCAGTGCTAGAGACGAAAGGACAGGGTGGGTCAAGGGCTACACCTTC.

This rearrangement joins TRBV11-3 to TRBJ1-2, with D unresolved. Germline assignment: CDR1 SGHNT and CDR2 YENEEA. The V gene lost 4 bases and the J gene lost 8 bases, with 11 bases spanning the gap. The length of the CDR3 is 12 residues. The CDR3 reads CASSSSFAGYTF. The CDR3 region has the DNA TGTGCCAGCAGCTCTAGCTTCGCCGGCTACACCTTC.

This clonotype was detected a few times. This chain links TRBV27 with TRBJ1-1; D might be TRBD1 (6 bases). Looked up from germline, CDR1 is MNHEY and CDR2 is SMNVEV (reference sequence). The V and J ends lost 7 bases and 5 bases respectively, with 17 bases between them. The CDR3 extends over 14 amino acids. The CDR3 region is CASNYAGARTEAFF. The CDR3 region has the DNA TGTGCCAGCAACTACGCGGGGGCGCGGACTGAAGCTTTCTTT.

V gene TRBV12-3 or TRBV12-4 combines with J gene TRBJ1-4; D uncertain. The V and J ends lost 7 bases and 1 base respectively, with 10 bases between them. The CDR3 contains 14 residues. The CDR3 region is CASKLGVTNEKLFF. The CDR3 coding sequence is TGTGCCAGCAAGCTCGGGGTAACTAATGAAAAACTGTTTTTT.

In its sample, this clonotype was seen a few times. V is TRBV6-6 and J is TRBJ2-1, with TRBD2 matching 12 bases. After removal of 6 bases from V and 7 bases from J, the junction contained 7 bases not matched to a gene. The CDR3 is 15 residues long. Germline CDR1 reads MNHNY; CDR2 reads SVGAGI (reference sequence). The CDR3 DNA reads TGTGCCAGCAGATGGACTAGCGGGGCCGAAAATGAGCAGTTCTTC. Its translation: CASRWTSGAENEQFF.

The gene calls are TRBV24-1 and TRBJ2-5; possibly TRBD1 or TRBD2 for D (5 bases each). The J call may be mistaken, given a closer DNA end match to TRBJ2-1. This CDR3 region has 14 residues. Germline loops: CDR1 KGHDR, CDR2 SFDVKD. CDR3 sequence reads: CATSDPGTSGKQFF. CDR3 bases: TGTGCCACCAGTGATCCGGGGACGTCCGGGAAGCAGTTCTTC.